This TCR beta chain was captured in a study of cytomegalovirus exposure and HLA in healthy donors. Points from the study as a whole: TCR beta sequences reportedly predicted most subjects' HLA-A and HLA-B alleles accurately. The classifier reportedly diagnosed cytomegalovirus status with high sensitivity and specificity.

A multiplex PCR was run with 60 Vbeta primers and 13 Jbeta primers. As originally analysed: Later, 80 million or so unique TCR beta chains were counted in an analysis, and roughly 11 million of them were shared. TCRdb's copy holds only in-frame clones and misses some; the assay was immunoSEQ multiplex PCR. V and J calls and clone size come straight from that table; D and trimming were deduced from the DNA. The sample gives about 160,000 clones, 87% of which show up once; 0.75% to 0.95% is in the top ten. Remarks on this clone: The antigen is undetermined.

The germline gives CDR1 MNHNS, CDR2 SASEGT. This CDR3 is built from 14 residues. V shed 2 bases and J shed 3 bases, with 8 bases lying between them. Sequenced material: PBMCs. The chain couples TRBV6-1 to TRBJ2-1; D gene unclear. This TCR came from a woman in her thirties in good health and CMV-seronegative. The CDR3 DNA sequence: TGTGCCAGCAGTGAATTACGAGACTACAATGAGCAGTTCTTC. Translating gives CASSELRDYNEQFF.